Below are 5 T cell receptor beta chains sequenced from a single sample in a study of vaccination and CD4 T cells after COVID-19. These receptors are not linked to any known antigen. The assay that was used to sequence DNA from cultured CD4+ T cells was the Oncomine TCR Beta short-read assay. MiXCR was run by TCRdb on the PCR reads, yielding one entry per CDR3 protein. This table has about 8,800 distinct CDR3 sequences, 45% to 60% appearing once. Sample treatment: roughly 10-day PBMC culture with coronavirus spike peptide pools or control peptides (ViraFEST assay). The sequenced sample was CD4+ T cells from blood, cultured in vitro. The receptor set was obtained from a human donor who had recovered from COVID-19.

Only a few counts were recorded for this clonotype. The chain recombines TRBV29-1 with TRBJ1-2; D ambiguous. Germline CDR1 is SQVTM and CDR2 is ANQGSEA. V lost 3 bases and J 8 bases, leaving 4 bases between the germline ends. The CDR3 loop spans 9 amino acids. The CDR3 coding sequence is TGCAGCGTTGATACGGGCTACACCTTC. Amino acids: CSVDTGYTF.

This clonotype appeared a few times. The chain links TRBV27 to TRBJ1-1; D gene ambiguous. The germline V gene encodes CDR1 MNHEY and CDR2 SMNVEV (reference sequence). V was cut by 4 bases and J by 5 bases, with 11 bases left in between. The CDR3 is 13 amino acids. The CDR3 DNA follows: TGTGCCAGCAGTTCGGATGTAGGTACTGAAGCTTTCTTT. Translation: CASSSDVGTEAFF.

This clonotype turned up a few times. The chain employs TRBV21-1 and TRBJ1-2. TRBV21-1 is labeled a pseudogene. The CDR3 loop spans 11 amino acids. CDR3 residues: CASSRSYGYTF. The DNA for the CDR3 is TGTGCCAGCAGCCGCTCCTATGGCTACACCTTC.

J is TRBJ1-5 and V is TRBV27; D is ambiguous. The CDR3 consists of 13 residues. V lost 3 bases, J lost 3 bases, and 6 bases lay in between. CDR1 and CDR2 (germline): MNHEY, SMNVEV (reference sequence). The CDR3 DNA reads as TGTGCCAGCAGTTTTAAGGTCAATCAGCCCCAGCATTTT. Protein: CASSFKVNQPQHF.

The chain couples TRBV15 to TRBJ2-3; D unresolved. The germline gives CDR1 LNHNV, CDR2 YYDKDF (reference sequence). The CDR3 is 15 residues long. The ends were cut back, 0 bases at V and 2 bases at J, with 9 bases in the middle. CDR3 sequence (DNA): TGTGCCACCAGCAGAGATTACGGAACCACAGATACGCAGTATTTT. Its protein product is CATSRDYGTTDTQYF.